This T cell receptor beta chain was recorded in a study of vaccination and CD4 T cells after COVID-19. Study as a whole: The convalescents, six males and four females, included two who were Hispanic. After vaccination, a few convalescent patients were sampled at day 14 and at days 161 to 241.

V shed 0 bases and J 1 base; nucleotides not matched to a gene: 1. This CDR3 contains 16 residues. The germline gives CDR1 SEHNR, CDR2 FQNEAQ (reference sequence). TCRdb itself ran the PCR reads through MiXCR, one entry per CDR3 protein. The table lists about 40,000 distinct CDR3 sequences, around 35% of them singletons. Time point reported: late sampling 161 to 241 days after vaccination in three convalescent patients. The chain combines TRBV7-9 with TRBJ2-2; 8 bases map to TRBD2. The sequencing here drew on CD4+ T cells from blood, taken about 7 months after SARS-CoV-2 vaccination. The receptor's source is a human donor who had recovered from COVID-19. The CDR3 nucleotides are TGTGCCAGCAGCTTAGCCACTAGCGGGAACACCGGGGAGCTGTTTTTT. Translation: CASSLATSGNTGELFF.